This T cell receptor beta chain originates from a study of regulatory and conventional T cells in RAG deficiency. Findings of the study overall: Shannon entropy was markedly lower and Simpson indices higher in RAG-deficient patients than control T-cell subsets. Shorter CDR3s in all patient subsets; >90% Treg-Tconv overlap in Omenn.

The sorted conventional CD4+ T cells were CD25-low and CD127-high, with genomic DNA sequenced. Clones were read by immunoSEQ multiplex PCR, and TCRdb kept only the in-frame ones, dropping some. There are 40,000 to 55,000 clones in the sample; 90% occur only once, and approximately 0.51% lies in the top ten. Germline V gene data show CDR1 as SGHNT and CDR2 as YENEEA. J lost 6 bases, V lost 5 bases, and 7 bases had no gene match. This CDR3 has 14 residues. With respect to this clone: Its cognate antigen is unknown.

This sample also belongs to another study, concerning regulatory T cells. That work contributes: Primers: 52 TRBV forward and 13 TRBJ reverse.

V is TRBV11-3 and J is TRBJ2-3; 8 bases are shared with TRBD1. The sequencing sample was made of CD4+ effector T cells sorted from blood. This sequence originates from a human donor in good health. CDR3 loop: CASSIRTGSDTQYF. The CDR3 DNA reads as TGTGCCAGCAGCATACGGACAGGGTCCGATACGCAGTATTTT.